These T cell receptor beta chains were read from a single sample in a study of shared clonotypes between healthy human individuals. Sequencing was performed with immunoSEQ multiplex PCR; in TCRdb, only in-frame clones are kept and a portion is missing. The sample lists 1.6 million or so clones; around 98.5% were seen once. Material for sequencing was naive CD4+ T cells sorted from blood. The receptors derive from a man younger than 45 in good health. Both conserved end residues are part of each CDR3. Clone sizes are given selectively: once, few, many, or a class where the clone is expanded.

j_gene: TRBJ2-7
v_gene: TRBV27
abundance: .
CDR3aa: CASSQRRGGYEQYF

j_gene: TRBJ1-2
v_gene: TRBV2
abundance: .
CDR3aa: CASRPTQTGNRYGYTF

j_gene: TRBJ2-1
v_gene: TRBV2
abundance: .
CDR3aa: CASSLGGNEQFF

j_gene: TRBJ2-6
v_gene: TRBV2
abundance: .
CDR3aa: CAIPRDGSGANVLTF

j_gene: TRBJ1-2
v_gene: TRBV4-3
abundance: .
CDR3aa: CASSQDRQYGYTF

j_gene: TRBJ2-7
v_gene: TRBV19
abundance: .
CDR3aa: CASSTDRVVEQYF

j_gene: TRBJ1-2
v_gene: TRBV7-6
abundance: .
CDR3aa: CASSPRGSYGYTF

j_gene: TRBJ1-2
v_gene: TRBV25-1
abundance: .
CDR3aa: CASSRGHNYGYTF

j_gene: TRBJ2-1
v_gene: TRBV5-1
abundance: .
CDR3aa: CASSSGTSGIEQFF

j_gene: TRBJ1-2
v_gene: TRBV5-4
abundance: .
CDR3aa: CASSSPGDYGYTF

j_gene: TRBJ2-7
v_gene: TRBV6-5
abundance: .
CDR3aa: CATRASGTFPYEQYF

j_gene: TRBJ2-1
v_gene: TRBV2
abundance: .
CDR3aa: CASRVVASGNEQFF

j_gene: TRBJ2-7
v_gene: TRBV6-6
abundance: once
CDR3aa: CASSSQSYEQYF

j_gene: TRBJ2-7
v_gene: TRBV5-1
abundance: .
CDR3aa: CASRILDEQYF

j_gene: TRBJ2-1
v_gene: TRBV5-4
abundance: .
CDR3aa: CASSLLAETYNEQFF

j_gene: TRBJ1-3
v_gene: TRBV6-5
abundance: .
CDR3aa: CASSYRIPSGNTIYF

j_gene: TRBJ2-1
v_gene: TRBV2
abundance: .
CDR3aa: CASSDYRPEQFF

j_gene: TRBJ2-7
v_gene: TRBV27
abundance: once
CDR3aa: CASSRAARNYEQYF

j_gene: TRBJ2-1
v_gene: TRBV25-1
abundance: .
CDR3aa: CASSNRGAYNEQFF

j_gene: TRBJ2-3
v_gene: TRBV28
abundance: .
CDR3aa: CASSLGPPAGDTQYF

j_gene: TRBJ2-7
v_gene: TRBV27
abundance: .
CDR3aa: CASRTDRPYEQYF

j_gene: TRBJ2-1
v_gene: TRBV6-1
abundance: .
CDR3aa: CASSKTGTYNEQFF

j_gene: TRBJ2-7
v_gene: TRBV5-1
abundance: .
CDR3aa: CASSLEGTSGEQYF

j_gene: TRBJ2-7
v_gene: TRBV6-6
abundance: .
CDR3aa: CASNGKYEQYF

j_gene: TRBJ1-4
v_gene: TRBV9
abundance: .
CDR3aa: CASSVAGSTNEKLFF

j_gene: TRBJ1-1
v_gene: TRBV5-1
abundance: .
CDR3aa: CASSGTVNTEAFF

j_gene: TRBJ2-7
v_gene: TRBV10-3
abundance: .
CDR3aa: CAISVTDREVYEQYF

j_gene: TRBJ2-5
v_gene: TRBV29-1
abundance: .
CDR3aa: CSGMPGGETQYF

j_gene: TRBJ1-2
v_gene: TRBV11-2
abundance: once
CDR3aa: CASSFSPGASTNYGYTF

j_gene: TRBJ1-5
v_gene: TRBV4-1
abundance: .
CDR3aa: CASSQKTGDGTNQPQHF

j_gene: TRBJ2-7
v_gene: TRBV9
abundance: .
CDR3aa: CASSALTGRHEQYF

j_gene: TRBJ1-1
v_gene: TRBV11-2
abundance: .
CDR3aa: CASSLGVQGEAFF

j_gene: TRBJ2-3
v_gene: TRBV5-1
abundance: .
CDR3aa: CASSVHGGITDTQYF

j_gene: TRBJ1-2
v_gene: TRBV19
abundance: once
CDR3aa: CASIRRQGGYGYTF